This passage covers 10 T cell receptor beta chains from one sample sequenced in a study of cytotoxic CD8 clonotypes in ibrutinib-treated CLL (dated by TCRdb to the early 2020s). In light of the paper, this sample's time point label describes: progressive disease on ibrutinib. Library preparation used the immunoSEQ multiplex PCR assay. TCRdb limited this immuneACCESS table to in-frame rearrangements with V and J called. A share of clones is missing; checked studies link under half to unresolved V genes, and the rest is unexplained. Across this sample there are 12,000 or so clones, with 79% seen only once. 15% to 20% of the sample belongs to the ten largest clones. Sequences were derived from PBMCs, sampled at disease progression, from a patient treated with ibrutinib. The receptors here all came from a human donor with chronic lymphocytic leukemia.

This chain connects TRBV5-6 to TRBJ1-1; D perhaps matches TRBD1 (5 bases). The CDR3 length is 12 residues. V gave up 0 bases and J gave up 10 bases, with 10 bases separating them. The V gene's germline CDR1 is SGHDT and CDR2 YYEEEE. The chain's CDR3 is CASSLGVRGAFF. The CDR3 DNA follows: TGTGCCAGCAGCTTGGGGGTGAGGGGAGCTTTCTTT.

The V gene is TRBV4-2, the J gene TRBJ2-7; weak D call: TRBD1 (6 bases). V was pared by 1 base and J by 3 bases, with 16 bases between. CDR3 length: 16 residues. Germline CDR1 and CDR2: LGHNA and YNFKEQ. CDR3 coding DNA: TGTGCCAGCAGCCAAGCACCAGGGGAAATTTTCTACGAGCAGTACTTC. Protein sequence: CASSQAPGEIFYEQYF.

The chain employs TRBV6-6 and TRBJ1-5; D may be TRBD1 (5 bases). The V gene's germline CDR1 is MNHNY and CDR2 SVGAGI (reference sequence). This CDR3 has 12 amino acids. Trimming stripped 6 bases from V and 5 bases from J, with 8 bases between. Here the CDR3 reads CASSLQDQPQHF. CDR3 DNA sequence: TGTGCCAGCAGCTTACAGGATCAGCCCCAGCATTTT.

The CDR3 is CASSVTGVRQNIQYF. CDR3 coding DNA: TGTGCCAGCAGCGTTACAGGGGTGAGGCAAAACATTCAGTACTTC. The chain is built from TRBV7-9 and TRBJ2-4; 7 bases are a match to TRBD1. J was trimmed by 5 bases and V by 5 bases; bases with no gene match: 9. The germline gives CDR1 SEHNR, CDR2 FQNEAQ (reference sequence). CDR3 length: 15 residues.

The rearrangement joins TRBV4-2 to TRBJ1-2, with 9 bases identical to TRBD1. With 5 bases clipped from V and 0 bases from J, the junction kept 4 bases outside the gene matches. The CDR3 is made up of 15 amino acids. Germline assignment: CDR1 LGHNA and CDR2 YNFKEQ. The CDR3 loop is CASSKTGGTNYGYTF. The CDR3 DNA follows: TGTGCCAGCAGCAAAACAGGGGGCACTAACTATGGCTACACCTTC.

The V call is TRBV5-1, the J call TRBJ1-1; tentatively, D is TRBD1 (5 bases). Trimming left V 2 bases short and J 0 bases short, with 14 bases between. Germline CDR1 SGHRS, CDR2 YFSETQ. CDR3 length: 16 residues. The DNA of the CDR3 is TGCGCCAGCAGCTTCACCGGGACTGCTATGAACACTGAAGCTTTCTTT. Translated: CASSFTGTAMNTEAFF.

This clone turned up a few times. The chain combines TRBV6-1 with TRBJ1-3; D perhaps matches TRBD1 (5 bases). Trimming removed 4 bases from V and 1 base from J, with 8 bases in between. This CDR3 has 14 amino acids. Germline V gives CDR1 MNHNS, CDR2 SASEGT. CDR3 sequence (DNA): TGTGCCAGCAGTGTTGGGGGTTCTGGAAACACCATATATTTT. This sequence encodes CASSVGGSGNTIYF.

A single count supports this clone. This chain links TRBV4-1 with TRBJ2-1, with 8 bases identical to TRBD2. CDR1 is MGHRA, CDR2 YSYEKL, per germline. V dropped 3 bases and J dropped 9; count of bases not matched to a gene: 10. The CDR3 contains 15 residues. CDR3: CASSQPPGGRGEQFF. The CDR3 bases are TGCGCCAGCAGCCAGCCACCGGGGGGGCGAGGTGAGCAGTTCTTC.

The rearrangement links TRBV7-6 to TRBJ1-1; D possibly corresponds to TRBD1 (5 bases). CDR1 is SGHVS, CDR2 FNYEAQ, per germline. CDR3 length: 17 amino acids. V shed 5 bases and J shed 1 base, with 20 bases lying between them. CDR3 sequence reads: CASSASLYGTGNTEAFF. The DNA for the CDR3 is TGTGCCAGCAGCGCCAGCCTCTATGGGACGGGGAACACTGAAGCTTTCTTT. The full variable domain, rest sourced from reference TRBV7-6 and TRBJ1-1, is GAGVSQSPRYKVTKRGQDVALRCDPISGHVSLYWYRQALGQGPEFLTYFNYEAQQDKSGLPNDRFSAERPEGSISTLTIQRTEQRDSAMYRCASSASLYGTGNTEAFFGQGTRLTVV.

This clone is a singleton in its sample. The gene calls are TRBV20-1 and TRBJ1-2; 8 bases match TRBD1. CDR1 DFQATT and CDR2 SNEGSKA come from the germline V gene (reference sequence). CDR3 size: 11 residues. V dropped 4 bases and J dropped 7; count of bases not matched to a gene: 2. In DNA, the CDR3 is TGCAGTGCTAAACAGGGGGGTGGCTACACCTTC. Translation: CSAKQGGGYTF.